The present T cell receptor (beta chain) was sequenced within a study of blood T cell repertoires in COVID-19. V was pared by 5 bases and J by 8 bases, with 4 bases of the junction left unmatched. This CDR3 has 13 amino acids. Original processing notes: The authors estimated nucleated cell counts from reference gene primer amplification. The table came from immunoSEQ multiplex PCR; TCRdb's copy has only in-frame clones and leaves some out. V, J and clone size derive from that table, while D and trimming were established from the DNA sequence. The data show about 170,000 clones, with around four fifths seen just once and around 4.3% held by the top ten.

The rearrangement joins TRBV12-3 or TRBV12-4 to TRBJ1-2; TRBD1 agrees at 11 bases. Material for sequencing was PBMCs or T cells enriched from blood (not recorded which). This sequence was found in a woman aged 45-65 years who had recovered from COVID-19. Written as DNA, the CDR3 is TGTGCCAGCAGTCGGACAGGGGGCTGGGGCTACACCTTC. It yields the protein CASSRTGGWGYTF.